Each of the 22 T cell receptor beta chains below was sequenced from the same sample in a study of OX40 agonist ivuxolimab in advanced cancers. Produced via immunoSEQ multiplex PCR; TCRdb's table is partial and in-frame only. This table holds about 73,000 clones, 92% found once. The material was CD4+ or CD8+ T cells sorted from blood, obtained in a trial of the OX40 agonist ivuxolimab. Receptors were obtained from an adult with an advanced solid tumor such as melanoma, head and neck, liver or kidney cancer.

V gene TRBV4-2 combines with J gene TRBJ2-7, with 8 bases matching TRBD2. The V gene's germline CDR1 is LGHNA and CDR2 YNFKEQ. This CDR3 contains 14 residues. Unmatched junction bases numbered 2, after V lost 4 bases and J lost 0 bases. The chain's CDR3 is CASSLLAGSYEQYF. The CDR3 DNA sequence: TGTGCCAGCAGCCTCCTAGCGGGCTCCTACGAGCAGTACTTC.

V and J are TRBV19 and TRBJ1-2, with D perhaps matching TRBD1 (6 bases). The germline CDR1 and CDR2 sequences are LNHDA and SQIVND (reference sequence). Trimming cost V 7 bases and J 3 bases, with 24 bases left between them. There are 17 residues in the CDR3. CDR3 nucleotide sequence: TGTGCCAGTACCCCATCCAGGGGAAGGGGAAGGGACTATGGCTACACCTTC. Amino acid sequence: CASTPSRGRGRDYGYTF.

The chain joins TRBV27 to TRBJ2-7; a weak D match, TRBD1 (6 bases). Germline V gene data show CDR1 as MNHEY and CDR2 as SMNVEV (reference sequence). The CDR3 spans 11 residues. V lost 6 bases and J lost 7, with 10 bases in between. The CDR3 reads CASSRGQEQYF. The DNA for the CDR3 is TGTGCCAGCAGCAGGGGTCAAGAGCAGTACTTC.

The rearrangement uses TRBV7-2 and TRBJ2-1, with 8 bases matching TRBD2. The J segment lost 9 bases and the V segment lost 0 bases, leaving 10 bases of the junction unmatched. CDR1 is SGHTA, CDR2 FQGNSA, per germline. The CDR3 extends over 16 amino acids. The CDR3 here is CASSLAITGGPGEQFF. CDR3 bases: TGTGCCAGCAGCTTAGCGATTACGGGGGGGCCGGGTGAGCAGTTCTTC.

The chain couples TRBV27 to TRBJ1-3, with unresolved D. Germline V gives CDR1 MNHEY, CDR2 SMNVEV (reference sequence). The CDR3 runs 14 residues. V lost 5 bases, J lost 0 bases, and 8 bases lay in between. CDR3 DNA: TGTGCCAGCAGTCGGACGCTCTCTGGAAACACCATATATTTT. Residues: CASSRTLSGNTIYF.

The table lists this clone with a few counts. The V and J genes are TRBV6-1 and TRBJ2-7, with 8 bases lining up with TRBD1. V lost 8 bases to trimming and J lost 4 bases; unmatched junction nucleotides: 7. The CDR3 sequence is 13 residues long. Germline V gene lookup returns CDR1 MNHNS and CDR2 SASEGT. CDR3 sequence (DNA): TGTGCCAGCGTGGGGACAGGTCTTTACGAGCAGTACTTC. It translates to CASVGTGLYEQYF.

This clone was counted once. This chain connects TRBV11-2 to TRBJ1-1; 10 positions match TRBD1. Germline V gives CDR1 SGHAT, CDR2 FQNNGV. The length of the CDR3 is 15 residues. The J segment lost 3 bases and the V segment lost 5 bases, leaving 6 bases of the junction unmatched. The CDR3 is CASSTWTGGDTEAFF. CDR3 sequence (DNA): TGTGCCAGCAGCACTTGGACAGGGGGTGACACTGAAGCTTTCTTT.

The V and J genes are TRBV4-1 and TRBJ2-7, with D possibly TRBD2 on 6 matching bases. CDR3 length: 15 amino acids. Per germline, CDR1 MGHRA and CDR2 YSYEKL. The V gene lost 1 base and the J gene lost 6 bases, with 16 bases spanning the gap. CDR3 in amino acids: CASSQVGGAGGEQYF. For the CDR3, the DNA is TGCGCCAGCAGCCAAGTAGGAGGGGCTGGGGGCGAGCAGTACTTC.

The gene calls are TRBV10-1 and TRBJ2-1; 13 bases match TRBD2. This CDR3 has 17 amino acids. Trimming removed 0 bases from V and 7 bases from J; junction bases left unmatched: 6. Germline loops: CDR1 WNHNN, CDR2 SYGVQD (reference sequence). DNA for the CDR3: TGCGCCAGCAGTGAGTCTCCCGGACTAGCGGGGGTTAATGAGCAGTTCTTC. Translation gives CASSESPGLAGVNEQFF.

This chain joins TRBV10-3 and TRBJ2-2, with 7 bases lining up with TRBD1. Germline V gene data show CDR1 as ENHRY and CDR2 as SYGVKD. The CDR3 is made up of 15 amino acids. The V gene end was trimmed by 3 bases and the J gene end by 2 bases; junction bases not matched to a gene: 3. For the CDR3, the DNA is TGTGCCATCAGTGATTGGGACAGTAACACCGGGGAGCTGTTTTTT. This translates into CAISDWDSNTGELFF.

This clone appeared a few times. The rearrangement uses TRBV7-8 and TRBJ1-6; TRBD1 matches at 7 bases. V shed 2 bases and J 4 bases; nucleotides not matched to a gene: 8. The length of the CDR3 is 17 residues. Germline lookup yields CDR1 SGHVS and CDR2 FQNEAQ. The CDR3 DNA follows: TGTGCCAGCAGCTTAATGGGAGCGGGACAGTATAATTCACCCCTCCACTTT. Residues: CASSLMGAGQYNSPLHF.

This chain joins TRBV5-4 and TRBJ2-7; D may be TRBD1 (5 bases). The CDR3 loop spans 13 amino acids. Trimming pared 4 bases from V and 0 bases from J, leaving 8 bases between. Germline-derived CDR1 and CDR2 are SGHNT and YYREEE (reference sequence). The CDR3 spells CASSQQASYEQYF. In nucleotides, the CDR3 is TGTGCCAGCAGCCAACAGGCCTCCTACGAGCAGTACTTC.

The chain has TRBV7-9 and TRBJ1-1; perhaps TRBD1 as D (5 bases). Trimming removed 5 bases from V and 5 bases from J, with 18 bases in between. The CDR3 length is 15 residues. Germline CDR1 reads SEHNR; CDR2 reads FQNEAQ (reference sequence). The CDR3 is CASSPKGEYWTEAFF. DNA of the CDR3: TGTGCCAGCAGCCCCAAAGGGGAGTATTGGACTGAAGCTTTCTTT.

This chain uses TRBV9 with TRBJ2-3; 11 bases fit TRBD2. In germline, CDR1 is SGDLS, CDR2 YYNGEE. The CDR3 consists of 17 residues. V lost 4 bases to trimming and J lost 2 bases; unmatched junction nucleotides: 9. DNA for the CDR3: TGTGCCAGCAGCCACGAAGATAGCGGGGGGGCCACAGATACGCAGTATTTT. Amino acid sequence: CASSHEDSGGATDTQYF.

The V call is TRBV5-1, the J call TRBJ2-4, with a weak D call TRBD1 (5 bases). There are 15 residues in the CDR3. Germline CDR1 and CDR2: SGHRS and YFSETQ. Trimming shortened V by 1 base and J by 7 bases, and 15 bases separated the two germline ends. The CDR3 nucleotides are TGCGCCAGCAGCTTGAGGGGTACTGGAGATAACATTCAGTACTTC. It codes for CASSLRGTGDNIQYF.

This chain joins TRBV5-1 and TRBJ2-2, with 12 bases lining up with TRBD2. CDR1 SGHRS and CDR2 YFSETQ come from the germline V gene. The CDR3 is made up of 15 amino acids. Trimming at V came to 4 bases and at J to 6 bases, leaving 4 bases not matched to a gene. DNA for the CDR3: TGCGCCAGCAGCGTGACTAGCGGGGGCCCCGGGGAGCTGTTTTTT. This sequence encodes CASSVTSGGPGELFF.

The rearrangement links TRBV6-5 to TRBJ2-3, with D possibly called TRBD1 or TRBD2 (5 bases each). The germline V and J ends were trimmed by 5 bases and 3 bases, with 12 bases remaining between them. Germline CDR1 and CDR2: MNHEY and SVGAGI. The CDR3 contains 14 residues. CDR3 in DNA: TGTGCCAGCAGTCTACTTGGGGGAACAGATACGCAGTATTTT. This gives the protein CASSLLGGTDTQYF.

The V and J genes are TRBV13 and TRBJ1-4, with unresolved D. There are 13 residues in the CDR3. In germline, CDR1 is PRHDT, CDR2 FYEKMQ (reference sequence). V was clipped by 6 bases and J by 3 bases, with 8 bases between them. This CDR3 reads CASSSDSNEKLFF. CDR3 DNA: TGTGCCAGCAGTTCCGATTCTAATGAAAAACTGTTTTTT.

This rearrangement joins TRBV7-2 to TRBJ2-1, with D unresolved. V was trimmed by 2 bases and J by 4 bases, leaving 3 bases between them. The germline gives CDR1 SGHTA, CDR2 FQGNSA. The CDR3 runs to 12 residues. The CDR3 nucleotides read TGTGCCAGCAGCTTATTTTACAATGAGCAGTTCTTC. As protein: CASSLFYNEQFF.

The chain joins TRBV13 to TRBJ2-3, with 13 nucleotides matching TRBD2. The CDR3 length is 19 residues. Per the germline V gene, CDR1 is PRHDT and CDR2 is FYEKMQ (reference sequence). V shed 5 bases, J shed 2 bases, and the junction held 13 bases outside the gene matches. CDR3 amino acids: CASSPRFGLAGALTDTQYF. The CDR3 region has the DNA TGTGCCAGCAGCCCCCGATTCGGACTAGCGGGGGCCCTCACAGATACGCAGTATTTT.

The genes are TRBV5-6 and TRBJ2-7, with a tentative D call TRBD2 (6 bases). This CDR3 spans 15 amino acids. Germline CDR1 SGHDT, CDR2 YYEEEE. V was cut by 0 bases and J by 1 base, with 11 bases left in between. CDR3 sequence reads: CASSLGPGTSYEQYF. For the CDR3, the DNA is TGTGCCAGCAGCTTGGGTCCAGGGACTTCCTACGAGCAGTACTTC.

The chain links TRBV6-4 to TRBJ1-1, with D unresolved. CDR1 is MRHNA, CDR2 SNTAGT, per germline. V was clipped by 3 bases and J by 11 bases, with 19 bases between them. The CDR3 length is 14 residues. CDR3 DNA sequence: TGTGCCAGCAGTGAACTAAACCCAGCTACGATTGCTTTCTTT. As protein: CASSELNPATIAFF.